This T cell receptor beta chain was recovered during a study of cytomegalovirus exposure and HLA in healthy donors. Notes on the study in general: Fewer N-insertions (relative to the approximately 670-donor mean) were reportedly seen in an Asian-associated ancestry cluster in a later analysis. Cytomegalovirus-associated TCR beta chains were listed, numbering under 200.

Use of 60 Vbeta and 13 Jbeta primers characterized the PCR. TCRdb's table, derived via immunoSEQ multiplex PCR, lists solely in-frame clones and lacks some. Here the sample spans 140,000 or so clones, less than 90% being singletons. The CDR3 is made up of 14 amino acids. The V and J ends lost 3 bases and 0 bases respectively, with 9 bases between them. The V gene's germline CDR1 is SNHLY and CDR2 FYNNEI. A few counts support this clone. The antigen remains unidentified. Material: PBMCs. The receptor was derived from a boy aged 2 to 10 in good health and CMV-seronegative. The chain joins TRBV2 to TRBJ2-7; no firm D call. CDR3 region: CASSDTLSSYEQYF. DNA of the CDR3: TGTGCCAGCAGTGACACCCTGAGCTCCTACGAGCAGTACTTC.